Below, 15 T cell receptor beta chains from the same sample are listed, as sequenced in a study of cytomegalovirus exposure and HLA in healthy donors. 60 Vbeta and 13 Jbeta primers were used in PCR. Generated by immunoSEQ multiplex PCR, the TCRdb table keeps only in-frame clones and is missing some. This repertoire shows over 95,000 clones, roughly four fifths found once; its top ten account for just under 2.5%. Sequencing used PBMCs. Receptors originate from a woman under 30 in good health and CMV-seronegative.

Worth noting for this clone: The sample carries other DNA sequences with the same CDR3. The V and J genes are TRBV2 and TRBJ2-7, with D perhaps TRBD2 (6 bases). Germline CDR1 is SNHLY and CDR2 is FYNNEI. This CDR3 has 14 residues. V lost 3 bases to trimming and J lost 3 bases, with 12 bases between them. CDR3 sequence: CASSDRGGFYEQYF. The DNA for the CDR3 is TGTGCCAGCAGTGATAGGGGAGGTTTCTACGAGCAGTACTTC.

This rearrangement joins TRBV29-1 to TRBJ2-5; possibly TRBD1 for D (8 bases). Looked up from germline, CDR1 is SQVTM and CDR2 is ANQGSEA. CDR3 size: 15 residues. Deletions cut 3 bases from V and 2 bases from J, with 16 bases between. CDR3 nucleotide sequence: TGCAGCGTTGAGGGGGGGCAGGGGGCACAAGAGACCCAGTACTTC. Translation: CSVEGGQGAQETQYF. The full variable domain, completed using reference TRBV29-1 and TRBJ2-5, is SAVISQKPSRDICQRGTSLTIQCQVDSQVTMMFWYRQQPGQSLTLIATANQGSEATYESGFVIDKFPISRPNLTFSTLTVSNMSPEDSSIYLCSVEGGQGAQETQYFGPGTRLLVL.

The CDR3 sequence is CASGLGADEIQYF. The CDR3 bases are TGTGCCAGTGGTCTAGGGGCTGACGAAATTCAGTACTTC. V gene TRBV19 combines with J gene TRBJ2-4; tentatively, D is TRBD1 (5 bases). This CDR3 is built from 13 residues. The germline V and J ends were trimmed by 8 bases and 10 bases, with 18 bases remaining between them. Germline V CDR1 and CDR2: LNHDA, SQIVND (reference sequence).

The table lists this clone with a few counts. The chain has TRBV28 and TRBJ1-5; weak D call: TRBD1 (5 bases). Looked up from germline, CDR1 is MDHEN and CDR2 is SYDVKM. CDR3 length: 15 amino acids. V lost 4 bases and J lost 0, with 10 bases in between. The CDR3 DNA is TGTGCCAGCAGTTCGACAGATTATAGCAATCAGCCCCAGCATTTT. It codes for CASSSTDYSNQPQHF.

This clone came up once. This chain links TRBV28 with TRBJ1-2; D gene uncertain. The CDR3 is 14 amino acids. V was shortened by 7 bases and J by 3 bases, with 15 bases between the two germline ends. Germline V gene data show CDR1 as MDHEN and CDR2 as SYDVKM. This CDR3 reads CASTPRPGYYGYTF. The CDR3 DNA follows: TGTGCCAGCACCCCCCGGCCGGGGTACTATGGCTACACCTTC.

The chain uses TRBV29-1 and TRBJ1-2; 7 bases align to TRBD1. Germline CDR1 is SQVTM and CDR2 is ANQGSEA. The junction had 6 bases not matched to a gene; V was cut back by 6 bases and J by 5 bases. The CDR3 extends over 12 amino acids. The CDR3 region has the DNA TGCAGCGTCCACGGGGACAGTTATGGCTACACCTTC. Translated, it gives CSVHGDSYGYTF. The full variable domain, rest sourced from reference TRBV29-1 and TRBJ1-2, is SAVISQKPSRDICQRGTSLTIQCQVDSQVTMMFWYRQQPGQSLTLIATANQGSEATYESGFVIDKFPISRPNLTFSTLTVSNMSPEDSSIYLCSVHGDSYGYTFGSGTRLTVV.

This clone has more than one count but fewer than ten. Distinct nucleotide sequences in the sample also encode this CDR3. The rearrangement joins TRBV2 to TRBJ1-6; D gene ambiguous. The germline V gene has CDR1 SNHLY and CDR2 FYNNEI. Trimming pared 6 bases from V and 9 bases from J, leaving 9 bases between. The CDR3 loop spans 12 amino acids. DNA of the CDR3: TGTGCCAGCAGGGTAGACTTTTCACCCCTCCACTTT. Translation gives CASRVDFSPLHF.

The chain links TRBV6-6 to TRBJ1-2, with 8 bases identical to TRBD1. The length of the CDR3 is 13 residues. V lost 6 bases to trimming and J lost 7 bases; unmatched junction nucleotides: 7. CDR1 and CDR2 from the germline V gene are MNHNY and SVGAGI (reference sequence). CDR3 sequence (DNA): TGTGCCAGCAGCCCGGACAGGGCGGCTGGCTACACCTTC. It specifies CASSPDRAAGYTF.

The chain is built from TRBV19 and TRBJ1-2; 9 bases fit TRBD1. The CDR3 runs to 14 residues. J was trimmed by 8 bases and V by 5 bases; bases with no gene match: 9. Germline lookup yields CDR1 LNHDA and CDR2 SQIVND (reference sequence). CDR3 DNA sequence: TGTGCCAGTAGTCCCTACAGGGGGCCCCAAGGCTACACCTTC. Translating gives CASSPYRGPQGYTF.

A few counts support this clone. J is TRBJ2-5 and V is TRBV28; D possibly corresponds to TRBD1 (6 bases). V was cut by 6 bases and J by 4 bases, with 9 bases left in between. Per germline, CDR1 MDHEN and CDR2 SYDVKM. The length of the CDR3 is 12 residues. CDR3 amino acids: CASRGAGETQYF. As DNA, the CDR3 is TGTGCCAGCAGGGGGGCGGGAGAGACCCAGTACTTC.

This chain links TRBV6-1 with TRBJ1-2, with TRBD1 matching over 8 bases. From germline, CDR1 is MNHNS and CDR2 SASEGT. CDR3 size: 14 residues. V lost 6 bases, J lost 3 bases, and 6 bases stayed unmatched. The CDR3 sequence: CASSYLQGDYGYTF. In DNA, the CDR3 is TGTGCCAGCAGCTATTTACAGGGGGACTATGGCTACACCTTC.

This chain links TRBV10-3 with TRBJ2-3; D unresolved. Germline lookup yields CDR1 ENHRY and CDR2 SYGVKD. This CDR3 spans 14 amino acids. V lost 0 bases to trimming and J lost 0 bases, with 4 bases between them. The CDR3 bases are TGTGCCATCAGTGAGTCGGCTAGCACAGATACGCAGTATTTT. It is translated as CAISESASTDTQYF.

The J gene is TRBJ1-5, the V gene TRBV5-6; D possibly corresponds to TRBD1 (6 bases). This CDR3 is built from 16 residues. Germline CDR1 reads SGHDT; CDR2 reads YYEEEE. V dropped 2 bases and J dropped 1 base, with 13 bases sitting between them. CDR3 coding DNA: TGTGCCAGCAGCTTTAACAGGGCAGTAAGCAATCAGCCCCAGCATTTT. The encoded protein is CASSFNRAVSNQPQHF.

This sequence joins TRBV19 and TRBJ1-1, with D possibly matching TRBD1 (6 bases). The length of the CDR3 is 15 residues. Trimming left V 4 bases short and J 4 bases short, with 16 bases between. Germline CDR1 LNHDA, CDR2 SQIVND (reference sequence). CDR3 in DNA: TGTGCCAGTAGTAAAATGGGGGCCCAAACCACTGAAGCTTTCTTT. Translating it yields CASSKMGAQTTEAFF. Together with reference TRBV19 and TRBJ1-1, the CDR3 gives the full variable domain: DGGITQSPKYLFRKEGQNVTLSCEQNLNHDAMYWYRQDPGQGLRLIYYSQIVNDFQKGDIAEGYSVSREKKESFPLTVTSAQKNPTAFYLCASSKMGAQTTEAFFGQGTRLTVV.

V is TRBV28 and J is TRBJ1-1; D not resolved. V was trimmed by 2 bases and J by 5 bases, leaving 9 bases between them. The germline V gene has CDR1 MDHEN and CDR2 SYDVKM. There are 13 residues in the CDR3. CDR3 amino acids: CASSLKQSTEAFF. The DNA for the CDR3 is TGTGCCAGCAGTTTAAAACAGTCGACTGAAGCTTTCTTT.